This T cell receptor (beta chain) was obtained from a study of T cells in Graves' hyperthyroidism and ophthalmopathy. The source material, RNA transcripts, was used to amplify TCR beta CDR3 regions. The HTBI primer set served for first-round RT-PCR of the TCR CDR3. TCRdb reprocessed the multiplex PCR reads with MiXCR, giving one entry per CDR3 protein. Here the sample spans roughly 500,000 distinct CDR3 sequences, about 15% being singletons. With 1 base removed from V and 8 bases from J, the gap between germline ends came to 8 bases. Per germline, CDR1 SGHTA and CDR2 FQGNSA. This CDR3 has 13 residues. This clonotype was seen ten or more times. What it recognizes is unknown. PBMCs stemmed from 10 ml fresh peripheral blood. General study findings and limits: Ophthalmopathy and stable hyperthyroidism were told apart by a 13 V-J model.

Sample: blood. The gene calls are TRBV7-2 and TRBJ1-4; D is ambiguous. The sequence derives from a woman aged 25 to 39 with Graves' hyperthyroidism that later progressed to Graves' ophthalmopathy. CDR3 sequence reads: CASSLGVREKLFF. The CDR3 bases are TGTGCCAGCAGCTTAGGGGTTCGGGAAAAACTGTTTTTT.